This T cell receptor (beta chain) was captured in a study of T cells after yellow fever vaccination. The length of the CDR3 is 15 residues. Losses at the gene ends were 8 bases for V and 3 bases for J; bases not matched to a gene: 10. Germline V CDR1 and CDR2: SGHDN, FVKESK. Template switching with 5'RACE generated the TCR cDNA and added a universal primer site and UMIs. One entry per CDR3 protein, called by TCRdb with MiXCR from the 5' RACE reads. The repertoire holds some 550,000 distinct CDR3 sequences, with 15% to 20% as singletons. This clonotype was obtained from a man under 40 who received the YFV17D yellow fever vaccine. The sample in question was PBMCs, obtained 15 days after the yellow fever booster vaccination. The chain employs TRBV14 and TRBJ2-3, with 8 nucleotides matching TRBD1. CDR3 bases: TGTGCCAGCTCCCCGGGCAGGGGGCGAACAGATACGCAGTATTTT. Translating it yields CASSPGRGRTDTQYF.